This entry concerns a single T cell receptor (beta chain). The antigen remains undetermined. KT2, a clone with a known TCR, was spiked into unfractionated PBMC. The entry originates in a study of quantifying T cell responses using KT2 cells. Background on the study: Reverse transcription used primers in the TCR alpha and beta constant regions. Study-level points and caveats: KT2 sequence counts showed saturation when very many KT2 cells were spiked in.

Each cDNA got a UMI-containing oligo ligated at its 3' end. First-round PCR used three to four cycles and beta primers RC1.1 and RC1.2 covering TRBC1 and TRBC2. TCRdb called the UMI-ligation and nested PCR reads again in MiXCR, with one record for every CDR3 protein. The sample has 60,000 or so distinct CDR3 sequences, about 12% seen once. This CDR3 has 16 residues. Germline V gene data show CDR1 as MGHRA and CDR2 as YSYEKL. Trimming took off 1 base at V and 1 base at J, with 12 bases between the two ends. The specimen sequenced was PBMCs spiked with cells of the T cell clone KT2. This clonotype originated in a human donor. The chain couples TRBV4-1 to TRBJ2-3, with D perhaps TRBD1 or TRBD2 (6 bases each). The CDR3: CASSQGAGGGTDTQYF. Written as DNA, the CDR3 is TGCGCCAGCAGCCAAGGGGCCGGGGGCGGCACAGATACGCAGTATTTT.